These 3 T cell receptor beta chains were all obtained from the same sample, sequenced in a study of T cell repertoires in cytomegalovirus infection. TCRdb called the reads again in MiXCR, with one record for every CDR3 protein. The sample shows approximately 76,000 distinct CDR3 sequences, more than 3% of them seen only once. Sequencing was done on a sample of PBMCs. Every receptor here comes from a human donor in good health (CMV status not recorded). Some clones in this sample may be carry-over from other donors' samples.

This clonotype has more than one count but fewer than ten. V is TRBV20-1 and J is TRBJ2-5; unclear D gene. The CDR3 has 12 residues. Trimming left V 2 bases short and J 1 base short, with 5 bases between. Germline CDR1 and CDR2: DFQATT and SNEGSKA (reference sequence). The CDR3: CSARLSQETQYF. CDR3 nucleotides: TGCAGTGCTAGACTGAGCCAAGAGACCCAGTACTTC.

Ten or more counts support this clonotype. This chain joins TRBV20-1 and TRBJ1-4, with a weak D call TRBD1 (5 bases). V lost 0 bases to trimming and J lost 11 bases, with 16 bases between them. The V gene's germline CDR1 is DFQATT and CDR2 SNEGSKA (reference sequence). This CDR3 comprises 14 residues. CDR3 nucleotide sequence: TGCAGTGCTAGAGAGAACAGGCCCTTAGGGAAACTGTTTTTT. Translation gives CSARENRPLGKLFF.

About this clonotype itself: Given a much more abundant clone one base away, this may be a read error. The rearrangement links TRBV5-1 to TRBJ1-2; D is possibly TRBD1 (5 bases). Germline CDR1 reads SGHRS; CDR2 reads YFSETQ. The CDR3 totals 13 residues. V lost 2 bases to trimming and J lost 6 bases, with 11 bases between them. In DNA form, the CDR3 reads TGCGCCAGCAGCTTTGATTCAGGGAATGGCTACACCTTC. Translated: CASSFDSGNGYTF.